The 18 T cell receptor beta chains in this list originate from one sample, sequenced in a study of blood T cell repertoires in COVID-19. Data came from immunoSEQ multiplex PCR; TCRdb stores just in-frame clones and leaves some out. The sample lists a few hundred thousand clones, about 88% occurring once. Sequencing was done on a sample of peripheral blood. Receptors were obtained from a man aged 25 to 40 with active or convalescent COVID-19.

The chain links TRBV7-2 to TRBJ2-1, with 7 positions matching TRBD2. This CDR3 is 20 amino acids long. Trimming at V came to 0 bases and at J to 4 bases, leaving 18 bases not matched to a gene. Germline loops: CDR1 SGHTA, CDR2 FQGNSA. The DNA for the CDR3 is TGTGCCAGCAGCTTAGCCCGGGACTCCTCAGGAGTGGGGGGGTACAATGAGCAGTTCTTC. This gives the protein CASSLARDSSGVGGYNEQFF.

The chain employs TRBV6-6 and TRBJ1-2, with D perhaps matching TRBD1 (6 bases). V was pared by 6 bases and J by 8 bases, with 22 bases between. Germline assignment: CDR1 MNHNY and CDR2 SVGAGI (reference sequence). The CDR3 covers 15 residues. This CDR3 is CASSIYSNTGGGYTF. The DNA of the CDR3 is TGTGCCAGCAGCATATACTCGAACACGGGGGGCGGCTACACCTTC.

The V call is TRBV19, the J call TRBJ1-6, with D perhaps TRBD1 (5 bases). CDR3 length: 14 residues. V was pared by 3 bases and J by 9 bases, with 12 bases between. Germline values: CDR1 LNHDA, CDR2 SQIVND (reference sequence). For the CDR3, the DNA is TGTGCCAGTAGTATTTTGGCAGGGCCTTCACCCCTCCACTTT. Translated, it gives CASSILAGPSPLHF.

The gene calls are TRBV11-2 and TRBJ1-6, with D perhaps TRBD1 (5 bases). Trimming removed 6 bases from V and 7 bases from J, with 16 bases in between. The CDR3 covers 15 residues. The germline CDR1 and CDR2 sequences are SGHAT and FQNNGV. The CDR3 nucleotides read TGTGCCAGCAGGGTGCCGGGGAGGGGCAATTCACCCCTCCACTTT. It yields the protein CASRVPGRGNSPLHF.

The chain has TRBV4-1 and TRBJ2-7, with 10 bases identical to TRBD2. The CDR3 sequence is 18 residues long. Germline V gene lookup returns CDR1 MGHRA and CDR2 YSYEKL. Trimming at V came to 4 bases and at J to 4 bases, leaving 16 bases not matched to a gene. The CDR3 reads CASSREEAGSGGWYEQYF. CDR3 DNA sequence: TGCGCCAGCAGCCGAGAGGAAGCAGGTAGCGGGGGGTGGTACGAGCAGTACTTC.

The chain links TRBV13 to TRBJ2-2; D not resolved. The CDR3 is 13 amino acids. Germline CDR1 is PRHDT and CDR2 is FYEKMQ (reference sequence). V lost 1 base and J lost 8, with 8 bases in between. Here the CDR3 DNA reads TGTGCCAGCAGCTTAGATAGTGCTGGGGAGCTGTTTTTT. This gives the protein CASSLDSAGELFF.

The chain is built from TRBV15 and TRBJ2-2, with unresolved D. CDR1 and CDR2 from the germline V gene are LNHNV and YYDKDF (reference sequence). Trimming stripped 0 bases from V and 5 bases from J, with 10 bases between. This CDR3 is 15 amino acids long. The CDR3 coding sequence is TGTGCCACCAGCAGAGATTTTGAGTGGACCGGGGAGCTGTTTTTT. This gives the protein CATSRDFEWTGELFF.

The CDR3 DNA reads TGTGCCAGCGATCCGGGGGGGCCATTTGAGCAGTACTTC. Translation gives CASDPGGPFEQYF. This chain joins TRBV6-5 and TRBJ2-7, with 8 bases identical to TRBD2. Losses at the gene ends were 8 bases for V and 7 bases for J; bases not matched to a gene: 10. Germline lookup yields CDR1 MNHEY and CDR2 SVGAGI. The CDR3 is made up of 13 amino acids.

V usage is TRBV3-1 (or the pseudogene TRBV3-2) and J usage is TRBJ1-5; TRBD1 might be the D (5 bases). CDR1 is LGHDT and CDR2 is YNNKEL in the germline V gene (reference sequence). This CDR3 contains 15 residues. The V end was cut by 0 bases, the J end by 7 bases, with 13 bases between. CDR3 coding DNA: TGTGCCAGCAGCCAAGACACCAGGGCTGGGCAGCCCCAGCATTTT. Its protein product is CASSQDTRAGQPQHF.

Note on this clone: Other DNA sequences in the same sample also yield this CDR3. This rearrangement joins TRBV29-1 to TRBJ1-5; D might be TRBD1 (5 bases). V shed 2 bases and J shed 6 bases, with 14 bases lying between them. Per germline, CDR1 SQVTM and CDR2 ANQGSEA. This CDR3 is built from 14 residues. CDR3 bases: TGCAGCGTTGAAACTGGGGGGGGAGGTCAGCCCCAGCATTTT. It codes for CSVETGGGGQPQHF.

J is TRBJ1-2 and V is TRBV5-5; TRBD1 might be the D (5 bases). In germline, CDR1 is SGHKS, CDR2 YYEKEE (reference sequence). The V gene lost 7 bases and the J gene lost 0 bases, with 19 bases spanning the gap. There are 16 residues in the CDR3. The CDR3 region has the DNA TGTGCCAGCGGTGACAGAAACATACTTTCTAACTATGGCTACACCTTC. Amino acids: CASGDRNILSNYGYTF. Together with reference TRBV5-5 and TRBJ1-2, the CDR3 gives the full variable domain: DAGVTQSPTHLIKTRGQQVTLRCSPISGHKSVSWYQQVLGQGPQFIFQYYEKEERGRGNFPDRFSARQFPNYSSELNVNALLLGDSALYLCASGDRNILSNYGYTFGSGTRLTVV.

The V call is TRBV19, the J call TRBJ2-3, with 10 bases that match TRBD2. The CDR3 has 14 amino acids. Trimming took 6 bases from V and 9 from J; bases not matched to a gene: 9. The germline CDR1 and CDR2 sequences are LNHDA and SQIVND (reference sequence). The CDR3 nucleotides read TGTGCCAGTAGAGAGCGGGGGGGTCCCGCCACGCAGTATTTT. This translates into CASRERGGPATQYF.

This sequence joins TRBV18 and TRBJ1-1; unclear D gene. Trimming took off 1 base at V and 7 bases at J, with 10 bases between the two ends. In germline, CDR1 is KGHSH, CDR2 LQKENI. The CDR3 is 13 residues long. The CDR3 region is CASSPQAGDEAFF. The CDR3 DNA reads TGTGCCAGCTCACCACAGGCGGGCGATGAAGCTTTCTTT.

The chain employs TRBV5-4 and TRBJ1-3, with D unclear. Trimming removed 0 bases from V and 0 bases from J, with 7 bases in between. The CDR3 has 15 residues. Per the germline V gene, CDR1 is SGHNT and CDR2 is YYREEE (reference sequence). The CDR3 protein is CASSLDTVSGNTIYF. The CDR3 nucleotides read TGTGCCAGCAGCTTGGACACCGTCTCTGGAAACACCATATATTTT. The variable domain in full, with the rest retrieved from reference TRBV5-4 and TRBJ1-3, is ETGVTQSPTHLIKTRGQQVTLRCSSQSGHNTVSWYQQALGQGPQFIFQYYREEENGRGNFPPRFSGLQFPNYSSELNVNALELDDSALYLCASSLDTVSGNTIYFGEGSWLTVV.

J is TRBJ1-2 and V is TRBV9, with a weak D call TRBD1 (6 bases). Germline loops: CDR1 SGDLS, CDR2 YYNGEE. The CDR3 covers 14 residues. Trimming left V 3 bases short and J 0 bases short, with 9 bases between. CDR3 coding DNA: TGTGCCAGCAGCGGGCAGGGGACTAACTATGGCTACACCTTC. Translated, it gives CASSGQGTNYGYTF.

Comments on this clone: Other DNA sequences in this sample translate to the same CDR3. The genes are TRBV12-3 or TRBV12-4 and TRBJ1-1; no reliable D call. The V and J ends lost 3 bases and 1 base respectively, with 6 bases between them. The CDR3 is made up of 13 amino acids. The CDR3 here is CASSFSGNTEAFF. DNA of the CDR3: TGTGCCAGCAGTTTCTCAGGGAACACTGAAGCTTTCTTT.

This clone was seen only once. This chain joins TRBV7-2 and TRBJ2-1; 12 bases fit TRBD1. V was clipped by 1 base and J by 8 bases; unmatched bases: 9. The CDR3 loop spans 17 amino acids. Germline CDR1 SGHTA, CDR2 FQGNSA. The CDR3 loop is CASSLGIGTGGSDEQFF. DNA of the CDR3: TGTGCCAGCAGCTTAGGGATAGGGACAGGGGGCAGCGATGAGCAGTTCTTC.

This clone was detected once. The V gene is TRBV30, the J gene TRBJ1-2; D unresolved. CDR1 and CDR2 from the germline V gene are GTSNPN and SVGIG (reference sequence). This CDR3 comprises 14 residues. The V end was cut by 2 bases, the J end by 8 bases, with 18 bases between. The CDR3 reads CAWSRTHTAGGYTF. DNA for the CDR3: TGTGCCTGGAGTCGGACCCACACAGCGGGAGGCTACACCTTC.